This T cell receptor (beta chain) was captured by sequencing in a study of cytomegalovirus exposure and HLA in healthy donors. Study-wide context: Later, an analysis reported that the roughly 120 validation repertoires had used the same platform as the roughly 720 first-cohort repertoires. General observations from the study: Confirmation in vitro established that a few CMV-associated chains were specific for CMV antigens. The authors enumerated some 170 TCR beta chains as linked to cytomegalovirus.

This clone has a handful of counts. The antigen is not known. Clones were sequenced by immunoSEQ multiplex PCR, and TCRdb holds only the in-frame ones, with some missing. Here the sample spans fewer than 200,000 clones, around nine tenths being singletons. The donors were in the approximately 120-subject validation cohort, distinct from the approximately 730-subject first cohort. V was clipped by 3 bases and J by 8 bases, with 4 bases between them. There are 11 residues in the CDR3. Germline loops: CDR1 SEHNR, CDR2 FQNEAQ (reference sequence). The sample was PBMCs. The chain employs TRBV7-9 and TRBJ1-4; D uncertain. The TCR originated in a woman under 30 in good health and CMV-seropositive. CDR3 sequence reads: CASSLTEKLFF. The CDR3, as DNA: TGTGCCAGCAGCTTGACAGAAAAACTGTTTTTT.